This T cell receptor beta chain is from a study of early T cells in non-severe SARS-CoV-2 infection. Study background: Bulk RNA taken from unsorted whole blood was sequenced, leaving chains unpaired.

Findings of the study overall: VDJdb matching, biased toward anti-spike CD8 responses, missed private and CD4 specificities.

As concerns this clonotype: The antigen is not known.

CDR3 length equals 15 residues. The V end was cut by 3 bases, the J end by 2 bases, with 12 bases between. Germline V CDR1 and CDR2: ENHRY, SYGVKD. TCRdb re-analysed the 5' RACE reads in MiXCR, keeping a single row per CDR3 protein. This table has about 67,000 distinct CDR3 sequences, approximately 10% appearing once. The TCR comes from an adult who was a healthcare worker with PCR-confirmed SARS-CoV-2 infection or an uninfected control (not recorded which). The sequenced material came from whole blood. The chain uses TRBV10-3 and TRBJ2-3; D unresolved. CDR3: CAISDGITDTDTQYF. CDR3 in DNA: TGTGCCATCAGTGATGGCATTACGGACACAGATACGCAGTATTTT.